This T cell receptor beta chain was sequenced in a study of T cell repertoires in cytomegalovirus infection. About the research overall: The public TCR beta signatures pointed to both CMV infection and matching HLA type.

As concerns this clonotype: Its specificity is not known.

Study findings and constraints: HLA-C-restricted CMV-specific TCR beta clonotypes were dominant in the ex vivo response. Identification of carriers of CMV plus the relevant HLA was performed using cumulative public TCR beta family frequency.

In TCRdb, the reads were re-called with MiXCR into one record per CDR3 protein. The data contain roughly 100,000 distinct CDR3 sequences, approximately 16% of them singletons. The receptor was isolated from a human donor in good health (CMV status not recorded). Some clones in this sample may be carry-over from other donors' samples. The specimen was PBMCs.

For the CDR3, the DNA is TGTGCCAGCAGTGGAATGACAGGCGACTATGGCTACACCTTC. Protein sequence: CASSGMTGDYGYTF. The chain links TRBV12-3 or TRBV12-4 to TRBJ1-2; D may be TRBD1 (6 bases). The V gene lost 5 bases and the J gene lost 3 bases, with 13 bases spanning the gap. This CDR3 spans 14 amino acids.